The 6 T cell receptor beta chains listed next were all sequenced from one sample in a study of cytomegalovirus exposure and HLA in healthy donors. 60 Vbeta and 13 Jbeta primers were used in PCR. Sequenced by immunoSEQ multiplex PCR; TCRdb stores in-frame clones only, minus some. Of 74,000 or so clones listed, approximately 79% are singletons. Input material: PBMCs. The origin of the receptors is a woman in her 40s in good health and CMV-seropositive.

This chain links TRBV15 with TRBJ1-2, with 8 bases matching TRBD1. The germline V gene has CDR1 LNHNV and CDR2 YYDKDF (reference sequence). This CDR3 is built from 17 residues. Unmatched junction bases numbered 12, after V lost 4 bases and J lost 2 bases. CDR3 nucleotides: TGTGCCACCAGCATAGGACAGGGTATCAGTAGGAACTATGGCTACACCTTC. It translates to CATSIGQGISRNYGYTF.

CDR3 loop: CASSLLQGIAYNEQFF. The CDR3 coding sequence is TGCGCCAGCAGCTTACTGCAGGGGATCGCCTACAATGAGCAGTTCTTC. The V call is TRBV5-1, the J call TRBJ2-1, with D tentatively TRBD1 (6 bases). CDR1 and CDR2 from the germline V gene are SGHRS and YFSETQ. The CDR3 totals 16 residues. Trimming stripped 2 bases from V and 2 bases from J, with 14 bases between.

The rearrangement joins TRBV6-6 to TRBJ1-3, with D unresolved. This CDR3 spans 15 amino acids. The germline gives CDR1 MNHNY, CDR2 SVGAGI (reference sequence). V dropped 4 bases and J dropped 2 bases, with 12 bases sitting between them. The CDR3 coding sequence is TGTGCCAGCAGTTCTGGCCCTGGGCCTGGAAACACCATATATTTT. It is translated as CASSSGPGPGNTIYF.

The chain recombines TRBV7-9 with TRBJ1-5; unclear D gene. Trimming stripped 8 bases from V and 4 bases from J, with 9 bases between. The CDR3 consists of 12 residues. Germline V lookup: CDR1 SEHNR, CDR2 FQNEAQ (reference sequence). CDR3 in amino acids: CASSEQNQPQHF. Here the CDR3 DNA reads TGTGCCAGCTCGGAGCAAAATCAGCCCCAGCATTTT. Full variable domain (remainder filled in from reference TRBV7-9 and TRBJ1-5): DTGVSQNPRHKITKRGQNVTFRCDPISEHNRLYWYRQTLGQGPEFLTYFQNEAQLEKSRLLSDRFSAERPKGSFSTLEIQRTEQGDSAMYLCASSEQNQPQHFGDGTRLSIL.

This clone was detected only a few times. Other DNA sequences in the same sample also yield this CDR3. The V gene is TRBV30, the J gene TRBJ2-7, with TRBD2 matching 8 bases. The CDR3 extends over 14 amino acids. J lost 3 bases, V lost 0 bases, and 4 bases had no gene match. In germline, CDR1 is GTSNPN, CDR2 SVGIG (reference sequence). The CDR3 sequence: CAWSVGLAGYEQYF. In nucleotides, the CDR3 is TGTGCCTGGAGTGTAGGGCTAGCGGGCTACGAGCAGTACTTC.

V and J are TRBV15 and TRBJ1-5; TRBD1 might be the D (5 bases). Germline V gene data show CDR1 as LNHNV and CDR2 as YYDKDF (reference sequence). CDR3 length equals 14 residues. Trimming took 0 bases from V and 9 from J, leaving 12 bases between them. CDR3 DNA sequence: TGTGCCACCAGCAGAGATCATCTGGGGGGGCCCCAGCATTTT. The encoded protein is CATSRDHLGGPQHF. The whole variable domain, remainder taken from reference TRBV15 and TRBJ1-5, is DAMVIQNPRYQVTQFGKPVTLSCSQTLNHNVMYWYQQKSSQAPKLLFHYYDKDFNNEADTPDNFQSRRPNTSFCFLDIRSPGLGDTAMYLCATSRDHLGGPQHFGDGTRLSIL.